This TCR beta chain appears in the sequencing data of a study of T cell repertoires and Cas9 in healthy adults. This CDR3 spans 19 amino acids. The V gene end was trimmed by 4 bases and the J gene end by 2 bases; junction bases not matched to a gene: 11. Germline CDR1 reads MDHEN; CDR2 reads SYDVKM. Concerning this clone: What it recognizes is unknown.

The data were produced by immunoSEQ multiplex PCR, yet TCRdb's version contains in-frame clones alone and is incomplete. Of over 12,000 clones listed, nearly 90% are singletons. The study's findings and limits: In vitro, SpCas9-reactive Tregs were reported to curb effector T cell proliferation and function.

The J gene is TRBJ2-3, the V gene TRBV28; TRBD2 matches 14 bases. Sequencing input: Tregs (CD4+, CD25+, CD127-, CD137-, CD154-) from PBMCs; culture status not recorded. The TCR was taken from a human donor in good health. This chain's CDR3 is CASSSNPGLAGAITDTQYF. CDR3 in DNA: TGTGCCAGCAGTTCAAATCCGGGACTAGCGGGAGCCATCACAGATACGCAGTATTTT.